The 2 T cell receptor beta chains given below trace back to one sample, sequenced in a study of blood T cell repertoires in COVID-19. Libraries were prepared by immunoSEQ multiplex PCR; TCRdb keeps only in-frame clonotypes and omits some of them. Among under 85,000 clones listed, roughly 80% were seen once. The sample consisted of peripheral blood. The receptors were gathered from a human donor in a cohort sampled during active COVID-19.

This clone was seen only once. The chain is built from TRBV13 and TRBJ2-5; tentatively, D is TRBD1 (6 bases). CDR3 length: 13 amino acids. Germline V gives CDR1 PRHDT, CDR2 FYEKMQ (reference sequence). With 1 base removed from V and 3 bases from J, the gap between germline ends came to 6 bases. The CDR3 DNA reads as TGTGCCAGCAGCTTAGACAGGGAAGAGACCCAGTACTTC. Its protein product is CASSLDREETQYF.

This rearrangement joins TRBV2 to TRBJ1-2; 9 positions agree with TRBD1. The V segment lost 6 bases and the J segment 8 bases; nucleotides outside the gene matches: 10. Per the germline V gene, CDR1 is SNHLY and CDR2 is FYNNEI. This CDR3 is 14 amino acids long. CDR3 sequence (DNA): TGTGCCAGCAGGAAATCCGGGACAGGGACGGGCTACACCTTC. Translated: CASRKSGTGTGYTF.